These 30 T cell receptor beta chains were all obtained from the same sample, sequenced in a study of blood T cell repertoires in COVID-19. Profiling relied on immunoSEQ multiplex PCR, and the TCRdb table lists in-frame clones only, not all of them. The sample gives about 230,000 clones, around 89% of which show up once; about 2.5% is in the top ten. Sample: PBMCs or T cells enriched from blood (not recorded which). The receptors shown here come from a woman aged 40-49 years with acute COVID-19.

This clone was observed a handful of times. This chain links TRBV24-1 with TRBJ1-1, with 8 bases lining up with TRBD1. The CDR3 extends over 15 amino acids. From germline, CDR1 is KGHDR and CDR2 SFDVKD. V dropped 3 bases and J dropped 1; count of bases not matched to a gene: 3. The CDR3 nucleotides read TGTGCCACCAGTGATCCCGGGACAGGGAACACTGAAGCTTTCTTT. Its translation: CATSDPGTGNTEAFF.

The V call is TRBV7-9, the J call TRBJ1-2, with D maybe TRBD1 (5 bases). Trimming shortened V by 5 bases and J by 4 bases, and 11 bases separated the two germline ends. Germline V CDR1 and CDR2: SEHNR, FQNEAQ (reference sequence). The CDR3 totals 13 residues. In nucleotides, the CDR3 is TGTGCCAGCAGCCAGGACACGGTCTATGGCTACACCTTC. This encodes CASSQDTVYGYTF. Full variable domain (remainder filled in from reference TRBV7-9 and TRBJ1-2): DTGVSQNPRHKITKRGQNVTFRCDPISEHNRLYWYRQTLGQGPEFLTYFQNEAQLEKSRLLSDRFSAERPKGSFSTLEIQRTEQGDSAMYLCASSQDTVYGYTFGSGTRLTVV.

The chain links TRBV2 to TRBJ1-2, with 8 bases fitting TRBD1. CDR1 and CDR2 from the germline V gene are SNHLY and FYNNEI. The CDR3 runs to 16 residues. The junction had 15 bases not matched to a gene; V was cut back by 6 bases and J by 6 bases. The CDR3, as DNA: TGTGCCAGCAGGGGGACCGCAGGGGGCTATGCACATGGCTACACCTTC. It is translated as CASRGTAGGYAHGYTF. The full variable domain, completed using reference TRBV2 and TRBJ1-2, is EPEVTQTPSHQVTQMGQEVILRCVPISNHLYFYWYRQILGQKVEFLVSFYNNEISEKSEIFDDQFSVERPDGSNFTLKIRSTKLEDSAMYFCASRGTAGGYAHGYTFGSGTRLTVV.

J is TRBJ2-1 and V is TRBV5-4; the D gene is possibly TRBD1 (7 bases). V was cut by 4 bases and J by 1 base, with 12 bases left in between. The CDR3 runs to 15 residues. Germline lookup yields CDR1 SGHNT and CDR2 YYREEE (reference sequence). CDR3 loop: CASSPQGGSYNEQFF. The CDR3 DNA sequence: TGTGCCAGCAGCCCGCAGGGGGGTTCCTACAATGAGCAGTTCTTC.

This clone was found a few times. V is TRBV2 and J is TRBJ2-3; D is perhaps TRBD1 (6 bases). CDR1 and CDR2 (germline): SNHLY, FYNNEI. With 8 bases removed from V and 2 bases from J, the gap between germline ends came to 14 bases. The CDR3 spans 14 residues. This chain's CDR3 is CASGRQAHTDTQYF. The DNA for the CDR3 is TGTGCCAGCGGTAGACAGGCGCACACAGATACGCAGTATTTT.

This clone was observed a single time. The chain recombines TRBV12-3 or TRBV12-4 with TRBJ1-2; 7 bases line up with TRBD1. The V segment lost 6 bases and the J segment 4 bases; nucleotides outside the gene matches: 5. The CDR3 consists of 13 residues. The chain's CDR3 is CASRRDSPYGYTF. The CDR3 DNA is TGTGCCAGCAGGCGGGACAGTCCCTATGGCTACACCTTC.

This clone was counted a single time. The chain is built from TRBV19 and TRBJ1-5; 10 bases fit TRBD1. Germline CDR1 reads LNHDA; CDR2 reads SQIVND (reference sequence). Germline trimming cut 1 base from V and 5 bases from J; bases unmatched to any gene: 2. The CDR3 spans 15 residues. The CDR3 reads CASSIGTGGYQPQHF. CDR3 sequence (DNA): TGTGCCAGTAGTATAGGGACAGGGGGGTATCAGCCCCAGCATTTT.

This clone has a handful of counts. The rearrangement links TRBV15 to TRBJ1-5; D may be TRBD1 (5 bases). Germline CDR1 and CDR2: LNHNV and YYDKDF (reference sequence). The CDR3 is made up of 15 amino acids. V was pared by 0 bases and J by 5 bases, with 11 bases between. The CDR3 coding sequence is TGTGCCACCAGCAGAGATCGGGAGGGACATCAGCCCCAGCATTTT. Protein product: CATSRDREGHQPQHF.

The genes are TRBV5-4 and TRBJ1-2; TRBD1 is a possible D gene (5 bases). In germline, CDR1 is SGHNT, CDR2 YYREEE (reference sequence). The CDR3 totals 11 residues. Trimming left V 4 bases short and J 11 bases short, with 12 bases between. The CDR3 loop reads CASSGGTEYTF. The CDR3 DNA follows: TGTGCCAGCAGCGGAGGGACCGAGTACACCTTC.

As to this clone: Within the sample, other DNA sequences also encode this same CDR3. CDR3 residues: CASSTGQGNYEQYF. The CDR3 DNA reads TGTGCCAGCAGCACCGGACAGGGGAACTACGAGCAGTACTTC. This chain uses TRBV11-2 with TRBJ2-7, with 9 bases aligning to TRBD1. CDR3 length: 14 amino acids. Germline trimming cut 5 bases from V and 3 bases from J; bases unmatched to any gene: 5. Germline CDR1 SGHAT, CDR2 FQNNGV. Full variable domain (outside the CDR3, taken from reference TRBV11-2 and TRBJ2-7): EAGVAQSPRYKIIEKRQSVAFWCNPISGHATLYWYQQILGQGPKLLIQFQNNGVVDDSQLPKDRFSAERLKGVDSTLKIQPAKLEDSAVYLCASSTGQGNYEQYFGPGTRLTVT.

The chain combines TRBV3-1 (or the pseudogene TRBV3-2) with TRBJ2-1, with a weak D call TRBD2 (5 bases). Germline CDR1 reads LGHDT; CDR2 reads YNNKEL (reference sequence). The CDR3 covers 14 residues. V shed 0 bases and J shed 4 bases, with 7 bases lying between them. The CDR3 spells CASSQDTRYNEQFF. DNA for the CDR3: TGTGCCAGCAGCCAAGATACTAGGTACAATGAGCAGTTCTTC.

This clone was counted a single time. The chain combines TRBV25-1 with TRBJ1-2; D not resolved. The CDR3 covers 13 residues. V dropped 2 bases and J dropped 4 bases, with 8 bases sitting between them. Germline CDR1 reads MGHDK; CDR2 reads SYGVNS. The CDR3 DNA is TGTGCCAGCAGTGAAAGTAGATCCTATGGCTACACCTTC. Its protein is CASSESRSYGYTF.

This clone showed up many times. This chain joins TRBV4-1 and TRBJ2-2, with 8 bases matching TRBD2. This CDR3 is built from 20 residues. The V segment lost 2 bases and the J segment 1 base; nucleotides outside the gene matches: 15. From germline, CDR1 is MGHRA and CDR2 YSYEKL. In DNA form, the CDR3 reads TGCGCCAGCAGCCAAAGTCGCAACAAACCGGGACTAGAGAACACCGGGGAGCTGTTTTTT. This sequence encodes CASSQSRNKPGLENTGELFF.

The chain recombines TRBV9 with TRBJ2-1, with D tentatively TRBD2 (5 bases). The CDR3 is 12 residues long. Germline loops: CDR1 SGDLS, CDR2 YYNGEE. V dropped 3 bases and J dropped 8 bases, with 9 bases sitting between them. The chain's CDR3 is CASSARGYEQFF. CDR3 nucleotides: TGTGCCAGCAGCGCCCGCGGGTATGAGCAGTTCTTC. The full variable domain, its missing parts supplied by reference TRBV9 and TRBJ2-1, is DSGVTQTPKHLITATGQRVTLRCSPRSGDLSVYWYQQSLDQGLQFLIQYYNGEERAKGNILERFSAQQFPDLHSELNLSSLELGDSALYFCASSARGYEQFFGPGTRLTVL.

This sequence joins TRBV25-1 and TRBJ2-5; D remains unclear. V lost 1 base and J lost 5, with 5 bases in between. CDR3 length: 12 amino acids. CDR1 is MGHDK and CDR2 is SYGVNS in the germline V gene. CDR3 sequence reads: CASSEFAETQYF. The CDR3 DNA follows: TGTGCCAGCAGTGAATTCGCGGAGACCCAGTACTTC.

The chain combines TRBV7-2 with TRBJ2-1; D possibly corresponds to TRBD2 (5 bases). V dropped 1 base and J dropped 9 bases, with 13 bases sitting between them. The CDR3 spans 14 residues. CDR1 is SGHTA, CDR2 FQGNSA, per germline. As DNA, the CDR3 is TGTGCCAGCAGCTTAGGGTTAGCGACCCCTGAGCAGTTCTTC. It specifies CASSLGLATPEQFF.

J is TRBJ1-2 and V is TRBV12-3 or TRBV12-4; 7 positions agree with TRBD1. The CDR3 has 13 amino acids. V lost 5 bases, J lost 7 bases, and 7 bases stayed unmatched. DNA of the CDR3: TGTGCCAGCAGTATCACAGGGGCGCGTGGCTACACCTTC. Encoded protein: CASSITGARGYTF.

This chain uses TRBV11-2 with TRBJ1-6, with D perhaps matching TRBD1 (5 bases). The CDR3 consists of 13 residues. Per the germline V gene, CDR1 is SGHAT and CDR2 is FQNNGV. The ends were cut back, 4 bases at V and 4 bases at J, with 5 bases in the middle. The CDR3 loop reads CASSSGYNSPLHF. CDR3 DNA: TGTGCCAGCAGCTCAGGGTATAATTCACCCCTCCACTTT. The entire variable domain, with the rest obtained from reference TRBV11-2 and TRBJ1-6, is as follows: EAGVAQSPRYKIIEKRQSVAFWCNPISGHATLYWYQQILGQGPKLLIQFQNNGVVDDSQLPKDRFSAERLKGVDSTLKIQPAKLEDSAVYLCASSSGYNSPLHFGNGTRLTVT.

This chain connects TRBV4-3 to TRBJ1-5; possibly TRBD1 for D (6 bases). This CDR3 is built from 15 residues. V was clipped by 0 bases and J by 7 bases, with 13 bases between them. CDR1 is LGHNA, CDR2 YSLEER, per germline. CDR3 protein: CASSQDPGAGQPQHF. CDR3 bases: TGCGCCAGCAGCCAAGACCCAGGGGCAGGGCAGCCCCAGCATTTT.

The rearrangement links TRBV3-1 (or the pseudogene TRBV3-2) to TRBJ2-1, with TRBD2 matching over 12 bases. Looked up from germline, CDR1 is LGHDT and CDR2 is YNNKEL (reference sequence). This CDR3 spans 15 amino acids. Germline trimming cut 0 bases from V and 7 bases from J; bases unmatched to any gene: 1. CDR3 sequence (DNA): TGTGCCAGCAGCCAAGAACTAGCGGGAGGAAATGAGCAGTTCTTC. It specifies CASSQELAGGNEQFF.

This rearrangement joins TRBV5-1 to TRBJ2-3, with unresolved D. The CDR3 runs 14 residues. From germline, CDR1 is SGHRS and CDR2 YFSETQ. Trimming left V 4 bases short and J 0 bases short, with 9 bases between. CDR3 sequence: CASSERISTDTQYF. The CDR3 DNA reads as TGCGCCAGCAGCGAGAGAATAAGCACAGATACGCAGTATTTT.

The chain joins TRBV11-2 to TRBJ1-1; 8 bases are shared with TRBD1. The CDR3 consists of 15 residues. The germline CDR1 and CDR2 sequences are SGHAT and FQNNGV. V lost 7 bases and J lost 4; bases outside the gene matches: 11. The CDR3 protein is CASILGAGGFTEAFF. In DNA form, the CDR3 reads TGTGCCAGCATCCTGGGGGCAGGGGGCTTCACTGAAGCTTTCTTT.

V is TRBV18 and J is TRBJ2-2; the match to TRBD1 covers 7 bases. V gave up 6 bases and J gave up 2 bases; unmatched junction bases: 6. CDR1 and CDR2 (germline): KGHSH, LQKENI. The CDR3 sequence is 15 residues long. The CDR3 DNA sequence: TGTGCCAGCTCTCAACGACAGGGAAACACCGGGGAGCTGTTTTTT. It yields the protein CASSQRQGNTGELFF.

The genes are TRBV4-3 and TRBJ1-2; D ambiguous. Per the germline V gene, CDR1 is LGHNA and CDR2 is YSLEER. With 1 base removed from V and 2 bases from J, the gap between germline ends came to 5 bases. The CDR3 has 13 residues. CDR3 protein: CASSQALNYGYTF. The CDR3 DNA reads as TGCGCCAGCAGCCAAGCGCTAAACTATGGCTACACCTTC.

V and J are TRBV4-1 and TRBJ1-3; no firm D call. This CDR3 comprises 18 residues. The germline V gene encodes CDR1 MGHRA and CDR2 YSYEKL. V was shortened by 3 bases and J by 5 bases, with 23 bases between the two germline ends. In nucleotides, the CDR3 is TGCGCCAGCAGCCACCCGGGGAGCAGTAAGGGTGGAAGAAACACCATATATTTT. Protein sequence: CASSHPGSSKGGRNTIYF.

This chain connects TRBV7-2 to TRBJ1-2; D is ambiguous. V was clipped by 0 bases and J by 5 bases, with 10 bases between them. The CDR3 contains 14 residues. Germline CDR1 and CDR2: SGHTA and FQGNSA. The CDR3 is CASSLATSGYGYTF. CDR3 sequence (DNA): TGTGCCAGCAGCTTAGCGACGTCGGGGTATGGCTACACCTTC.

The chain carries TRBV11-2 and TRBJ2-5; D is undetermined. Deletions cut 5 bases from V and 3 bases from J, with 13 bases between. The CDR3 runs 14 residues. CDR1 and CDR2 from the germline V gene are SGHAT and FQNNGV. The CDR3 DNA sequence: TGTGCCAGCAGCCCTGCGTCCGTGAAAGAGACCCAGTACTTC. This encodes CASSPASVKETQYF.

This rearrangement joins TRBV5-1 to TRBJ2-3; D not resolved. The CDR3 runs 13 residues. Germline lookup yields CDR1 SGHRS and CDR2 YFSETQ. V dropped 6 bases and J dropped 2 bases, with 10 bases sitting between them. CDR3 DNA sequence: TGCGCCAGCAAAGCTGTGGTCACAGATACGCAGTATTTT. It translates to CASKAVVTDTQYF.

This sequence joins TRBV19 and TRBJ2-5, with D possibly TRBD2 on 5 matching bases. Germline CDR1 is LNHDA and CDR2 is SQIVND (reference sequence). The ends were cut back, 1 base at V and 0 bases at J, with 6 bases in the middle. The CDR3 extends over 14 amino acids. CDR3 sequence reads: CASSIAGYQETQYF. The CDR3 DNA is TGTGCCAGTAGTATAGCGGGGTACCAAGAGACCCAGTACTTC.

The chain combines TRBV24-1 with TRBJ2-1, with D perhaps TRBD1 (6 bases). The CDR3 extends over 16 amino acids. The germline V gene has CDR1 KGHDR and CDR2 SFDVKD. V lost 0 bases and J lost 5, with 13 bases in between. The chain's CDR3 is CATSDLQGGLDNEQFF. For the CDR3, the DNA is TGTGCCACCAGTGATTTGCAAGGGGGTTTAGACAATGAGCAGTTCTTC.